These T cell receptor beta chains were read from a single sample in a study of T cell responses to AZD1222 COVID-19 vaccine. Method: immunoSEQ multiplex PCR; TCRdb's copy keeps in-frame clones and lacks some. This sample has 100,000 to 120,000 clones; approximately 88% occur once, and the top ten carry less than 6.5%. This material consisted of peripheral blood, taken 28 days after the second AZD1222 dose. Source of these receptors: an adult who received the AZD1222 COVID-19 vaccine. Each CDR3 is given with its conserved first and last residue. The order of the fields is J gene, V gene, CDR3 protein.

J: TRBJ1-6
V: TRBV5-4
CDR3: CASSLAFGGNSPLHF

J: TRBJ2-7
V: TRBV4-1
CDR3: CASSQAPGGSGGASYF

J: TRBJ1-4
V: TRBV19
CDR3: CASRDRVNEKLFF

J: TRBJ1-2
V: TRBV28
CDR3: CASSLAGGDSNYGYTF

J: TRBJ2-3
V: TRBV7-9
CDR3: CASSTPTGGSPYTDTQYF

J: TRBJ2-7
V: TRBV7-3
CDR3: CASSLVAGGSEQYF

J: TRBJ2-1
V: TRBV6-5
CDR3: CASSFGGGPEQFF

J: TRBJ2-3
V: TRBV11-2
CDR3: CASSRGQAGDTQYF

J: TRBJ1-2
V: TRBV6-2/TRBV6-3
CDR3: CASSDRIDYGYTF

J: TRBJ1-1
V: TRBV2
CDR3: CASSYTGGMAFF

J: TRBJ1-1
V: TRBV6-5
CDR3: CASSSPGAEAFF

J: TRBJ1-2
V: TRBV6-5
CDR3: CASTWDSYGYTF

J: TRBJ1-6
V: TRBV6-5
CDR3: CASSLTNSPLHF

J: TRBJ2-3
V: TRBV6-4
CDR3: CASRDDRGTDTQYF

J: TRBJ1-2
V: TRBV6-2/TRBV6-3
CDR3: CASSYWQPSRYGYTF

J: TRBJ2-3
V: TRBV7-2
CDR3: CASITGSRGGGTQYF

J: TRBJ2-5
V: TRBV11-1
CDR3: CASSISPQDGETQYF

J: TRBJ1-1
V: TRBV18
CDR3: CASSGAGVSEAFF

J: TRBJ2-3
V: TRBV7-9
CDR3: CASSLDAADTQYF

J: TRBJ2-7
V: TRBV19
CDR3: CASSIGGQTIYEQYF

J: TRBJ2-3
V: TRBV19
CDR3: CASSAGLAGNTDTQYF

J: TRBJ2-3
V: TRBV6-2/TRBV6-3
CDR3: CASSYEGLSADTQYF

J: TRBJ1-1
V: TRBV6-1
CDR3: CASRGTVNTEAFF

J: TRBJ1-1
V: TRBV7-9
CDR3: CASSLGTLNRAFF

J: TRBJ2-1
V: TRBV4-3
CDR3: CASSPKVGLAGGPYNEQFF

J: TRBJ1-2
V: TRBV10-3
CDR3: CAISESRVDGYTF

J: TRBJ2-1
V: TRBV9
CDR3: CASSVGTSVYNEQFF

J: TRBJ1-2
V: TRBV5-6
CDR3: CASRTGSRYGYTF

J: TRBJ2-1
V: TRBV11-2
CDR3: CASSLQYNEQFF

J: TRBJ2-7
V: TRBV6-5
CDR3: CASSYSYRGGAEQYF

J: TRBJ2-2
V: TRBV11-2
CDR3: CASSLRLGQGTGELFF

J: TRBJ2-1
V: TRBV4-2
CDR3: CASSQDLRQAAYNEQFF

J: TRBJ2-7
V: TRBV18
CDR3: CASSPQSPGTDAYEQYF

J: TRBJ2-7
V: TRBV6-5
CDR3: CASSYTGGYEQYF

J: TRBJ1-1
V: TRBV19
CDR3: CASSFSRNTEAFF

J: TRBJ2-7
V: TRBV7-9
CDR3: CASSLLDSYEQYF

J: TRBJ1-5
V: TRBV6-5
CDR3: CASRMTGISNQPQHF

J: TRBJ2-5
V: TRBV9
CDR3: CASSAGTPHAQYF

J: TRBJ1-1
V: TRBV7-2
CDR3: CASSLLGDTEAFF

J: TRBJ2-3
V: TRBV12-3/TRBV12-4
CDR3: CASSLSADTQYF

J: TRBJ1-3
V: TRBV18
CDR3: CASSGAQPYSGNTIYF

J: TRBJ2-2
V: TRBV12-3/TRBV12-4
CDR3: CASSWVSGGELFF

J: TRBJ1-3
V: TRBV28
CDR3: CASTGTGYNTIYF

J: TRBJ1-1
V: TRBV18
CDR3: CASSLPNTEAFF

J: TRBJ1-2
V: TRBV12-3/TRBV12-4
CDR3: CASSFGTGGYTF

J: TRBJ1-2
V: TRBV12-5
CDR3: CASGLVTDAGGPKRYGYTF

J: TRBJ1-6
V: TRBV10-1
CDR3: CASSDRERSPLHF

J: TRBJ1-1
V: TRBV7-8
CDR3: CASTPSSWNTEAFF

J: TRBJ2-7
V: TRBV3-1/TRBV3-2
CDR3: CASSHVGREQYF

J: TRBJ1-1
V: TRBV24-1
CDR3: CATSEGTGTEAFF

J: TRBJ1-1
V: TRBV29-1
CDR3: CSVEADRANTEAFF

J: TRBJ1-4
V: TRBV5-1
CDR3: CASSLNRGRTNEKLFF

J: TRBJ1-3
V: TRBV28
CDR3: CASSLLTDSGNTIYF

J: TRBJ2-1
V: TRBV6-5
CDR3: CASASAGTGFNEQFF

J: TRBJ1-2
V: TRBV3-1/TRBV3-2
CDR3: CASSQDAGSNGYTF